This T cell receptor (beta chain) was profiled in a study of T cell repertoires in cytomegalovirus infection. TCRdb re-analysed the reads in MiXCR, keeping a single row per CDR3 protein. This repertoire shows 680,000 or so distinct CDR3 sequences, around a third found once; its top ten account for around a sixth. This clonotype was picked up a small number of times. The antigen remains undetermined. The specimen was cultured PBMCs, collected from culture after CMV antigen stimulation. The origin of this receptor is a human donor in good health (CMV status not recorded). Some clones in this sample may be carry-over from other donors' samples.

The CDR3 spells CASIEDRGDTQYF. The CDR3 region has the DNA TGTGCCAGCATCGAGGACAGGGGAGATACGCAGTATTTT. The chain combines TRBV7-2 with TRBJ2-3, with 9 bases that match TRBD1. Germline-derived CDR1 and CDR2 are SGHTA and FQGNSA. V lost 7 bases and J lost 5; bases outside the gene matches: 4. This CDR3 spans 13 amino acids.